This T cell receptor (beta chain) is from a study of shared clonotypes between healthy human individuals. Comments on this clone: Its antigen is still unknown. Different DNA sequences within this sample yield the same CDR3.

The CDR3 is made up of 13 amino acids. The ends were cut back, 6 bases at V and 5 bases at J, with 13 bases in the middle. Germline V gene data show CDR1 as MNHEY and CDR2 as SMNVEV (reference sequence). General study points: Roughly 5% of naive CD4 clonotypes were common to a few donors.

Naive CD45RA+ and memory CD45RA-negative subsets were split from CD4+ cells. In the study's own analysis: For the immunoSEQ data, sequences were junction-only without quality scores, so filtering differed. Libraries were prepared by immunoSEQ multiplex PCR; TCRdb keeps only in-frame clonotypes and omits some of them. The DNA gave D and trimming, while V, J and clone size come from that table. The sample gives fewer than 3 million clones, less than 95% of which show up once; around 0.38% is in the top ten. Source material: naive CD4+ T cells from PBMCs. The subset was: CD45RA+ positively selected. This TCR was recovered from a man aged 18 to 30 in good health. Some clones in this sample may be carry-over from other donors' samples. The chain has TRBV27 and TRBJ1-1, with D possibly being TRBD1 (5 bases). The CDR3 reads CASSSRGGTEAFF. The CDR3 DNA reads TGTGCCAGCAGCTCTAGGGGAGGGACTGAAGCTTTCTTT.